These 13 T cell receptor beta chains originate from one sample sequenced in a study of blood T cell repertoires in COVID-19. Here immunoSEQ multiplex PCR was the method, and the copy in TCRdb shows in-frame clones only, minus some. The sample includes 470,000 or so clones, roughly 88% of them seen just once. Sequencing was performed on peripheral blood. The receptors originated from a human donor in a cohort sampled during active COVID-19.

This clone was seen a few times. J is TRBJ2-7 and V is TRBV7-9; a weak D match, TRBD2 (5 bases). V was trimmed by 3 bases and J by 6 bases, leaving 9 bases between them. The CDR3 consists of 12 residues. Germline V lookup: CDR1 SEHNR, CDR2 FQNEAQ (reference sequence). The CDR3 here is CASSFGGGEQYF. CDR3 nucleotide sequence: TGTGCCAGCAGCTTCGGAGGCGGCGAGCAGTACTTC. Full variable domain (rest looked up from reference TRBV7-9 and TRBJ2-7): DTGVSQNPRHKITKRGQNVTFRCDPISEHNRLYWYRQTLGQGPEFLTYFQNEAQLEKSRLLSDRFSAERPKGSFSTLEIQRTEQGDSAMYLCASSFGGGEQYFGPGTRLTVT.

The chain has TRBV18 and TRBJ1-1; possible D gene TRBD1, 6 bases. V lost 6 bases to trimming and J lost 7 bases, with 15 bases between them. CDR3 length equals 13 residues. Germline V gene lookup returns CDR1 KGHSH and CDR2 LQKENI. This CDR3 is CASSLGQSIEAFF. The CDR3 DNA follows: TGTGCCAGCTCTCTCGGACAGTCCATTGAAGCTTTCTTT.

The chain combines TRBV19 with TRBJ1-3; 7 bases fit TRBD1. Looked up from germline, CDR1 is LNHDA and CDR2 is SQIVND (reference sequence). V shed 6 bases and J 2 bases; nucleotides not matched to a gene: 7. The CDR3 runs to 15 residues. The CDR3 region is CASSPTGAAGNTIYF. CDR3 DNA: TGTGCCAGTAGCCCAACAGGGGCGGCTGGAAACACCATATATTTT.

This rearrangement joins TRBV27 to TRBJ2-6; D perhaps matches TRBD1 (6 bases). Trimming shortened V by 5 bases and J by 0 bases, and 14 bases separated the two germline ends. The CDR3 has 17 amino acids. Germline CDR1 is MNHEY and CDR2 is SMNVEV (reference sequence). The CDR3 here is CASSLDRPLSGANVLTF. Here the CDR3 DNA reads TGTGCCAGCAGTCTGGACAGACCTCTCTCTGGGGCCAACGTCCTGACTTTC.

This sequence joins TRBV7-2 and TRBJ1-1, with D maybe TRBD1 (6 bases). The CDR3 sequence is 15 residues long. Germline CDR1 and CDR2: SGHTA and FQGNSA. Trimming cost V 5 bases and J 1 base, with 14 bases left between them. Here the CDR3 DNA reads TGTGCCAGCAGCCTACAGGGCCTCCCGAACACTGAAGCTTTCTTT. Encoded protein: CASSLQGLPNTEAFF.

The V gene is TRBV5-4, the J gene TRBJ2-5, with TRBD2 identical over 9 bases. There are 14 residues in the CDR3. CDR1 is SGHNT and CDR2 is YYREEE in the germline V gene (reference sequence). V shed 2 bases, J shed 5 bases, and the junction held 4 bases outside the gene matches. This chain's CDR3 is CASSFGGRGETQYF. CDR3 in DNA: TGTGCCAGCAGCTTTGGCGGGAGGGGCGAGACCCAGTACTTC.

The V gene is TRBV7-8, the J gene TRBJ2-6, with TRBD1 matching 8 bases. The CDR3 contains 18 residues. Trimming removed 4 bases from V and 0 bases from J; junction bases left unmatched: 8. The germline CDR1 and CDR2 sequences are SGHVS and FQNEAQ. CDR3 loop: CASSSGTGQLSGANVLTF. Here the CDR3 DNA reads TGTGCCAGCAGCTCCGGGACAGGACAACTCTCTGGGGCCAACGTCCTGACTTTC.

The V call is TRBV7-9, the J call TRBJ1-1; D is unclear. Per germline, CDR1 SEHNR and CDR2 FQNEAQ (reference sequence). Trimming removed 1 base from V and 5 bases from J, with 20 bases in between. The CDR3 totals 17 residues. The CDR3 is CASSLEGSGEVRTEAFF. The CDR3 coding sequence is TGTGCCAGCAGCTTAGAAGGAAGTGGGGAGGTAAGGACTGAAGCTTTCTTT. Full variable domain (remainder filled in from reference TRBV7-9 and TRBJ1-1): DTGVSQNPRHKITKRGQNVTFRCDPISEHNRLYWYRQTLGQGPEFLTYFQNEAQLEKSRLLSDRFSAERPKGSFSTLEIQRTEQGDSAMYLCASSLEGSGEVRTEAFFGQGTRLTVV.

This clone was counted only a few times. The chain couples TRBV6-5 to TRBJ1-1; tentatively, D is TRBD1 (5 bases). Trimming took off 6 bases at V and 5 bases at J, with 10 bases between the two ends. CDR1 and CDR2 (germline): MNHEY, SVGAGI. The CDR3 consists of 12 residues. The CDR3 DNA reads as TGTGCCAGCAGCCCAGGGAGGACTGAAGCTTTCTTT. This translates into CASSPGRTEAFF.

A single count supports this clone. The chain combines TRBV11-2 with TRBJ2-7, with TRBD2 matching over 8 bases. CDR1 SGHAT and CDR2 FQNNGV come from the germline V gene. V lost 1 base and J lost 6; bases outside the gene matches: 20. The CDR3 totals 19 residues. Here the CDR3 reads CASSLVTGGGAGGFSEQYF. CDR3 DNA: TGTGCCAGCAGCTTAGTCACCGGTGGGGGGGCGGGAGGTTTCAGCGAGCAGTACTTC.

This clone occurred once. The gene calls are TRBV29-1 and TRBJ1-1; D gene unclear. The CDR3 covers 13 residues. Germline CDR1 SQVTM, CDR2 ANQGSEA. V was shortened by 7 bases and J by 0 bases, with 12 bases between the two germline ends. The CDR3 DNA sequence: TGCAGCGCCCTAGGAGTTATGAACACTGAAGCTTTCTTT. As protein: CSALGVMNTEAFF.

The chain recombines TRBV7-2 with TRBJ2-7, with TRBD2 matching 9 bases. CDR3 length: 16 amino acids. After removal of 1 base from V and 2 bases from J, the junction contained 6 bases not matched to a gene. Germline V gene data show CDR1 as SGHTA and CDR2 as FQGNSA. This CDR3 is CASSLEGASGAYEQYF. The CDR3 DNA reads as TGTGCCAGCAGCTTAGAAGGGGCTAGCGGGGCCTACGAGCAGTACTTC.

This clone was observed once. In nucleotides, the CDR3 is TGTGCCAGCAGCTTGATCATGTCAGGGGGCTACAATGAGCAGTTCTTC. Its protein is CASSLIMSGGYNEQFF. The V call is TRBV5-6, the J call TRBJ2-1; 7 bases map to TRBD1. Looked up from germline, CDR1 is SGHDT and CDR2 is YYEEEE. V shed 1 base and J 3 bases; nucleotides not matched to a gene: 7. The CDR3 runs 16 residues. The whole variable domain, remainder taken from reference TRBV5-6 and TRBJ2-1, is DAGVTQSPTHLIKTRGQQVTLRCSPKSGHDTVSWYQQALGQGPQFIFQYYEEEERQRGNFPDRFSGHQFPNYSSELNVNALLLGDSALYLCASSLIMSGGYNEQFFGPGTRLTVL.